Presented here are 2 T cell receptor beta chains from one specimen sequenced in a study of blood T cell repertoires in COVID-19. Data came from immunoSEQ multiplex PCR; TCRdb stores just in-frame clones and leaves some out. The sample lists under 200,000 clones, approximately 87% occurring once. The sequencing sample was made of peripheral blood. These receptors all stem from a woman in her 70s with COVID-19, enrolled during active disease.

The chain employs TRBV23-1 and TRBJ1-2, with D possibly matching TRBD1 (5 bases). TRBV23-1 is an ORF for which the function is uncertain. Trimming removed 0 bases at V and 1 base at J, with 24 bases between. The CDR3 runs to 20 residues. CDR3 DNA: TGCGCCAGCAGTCAATCGGGGTACAATCGTGGGGGAGGCATTAACTATGGCTACACCTTC. This sequence encodes CASSQSGYNRGGGINYGYTF.

The CDR3 protein is CASSPKGNYGYTF. CDR3 coding DNA: TGTGCCAGCAGCCCTAAGGGGAACTATGGCTACACCTTC. This chain joins TRBV7-6 and TRBJ1-2; a weak D match, TRBD1 (5 bases). The CDR3 consists of 13 residues. V lost 5 bases, J lost 2 bases, and 9 bases lay in between. CDR1 and CDR2 (germline): SGHVS, FNYEAQ.